The TCR beta chain described here comes from a study of T cell repertoires in cytomegalovirus infection. Study-wide background: The authors used CMV epitopes that were HLA-C-restricted (recently identified) and HLA-B-restricted (well studied).

TCRdb re-called the reads with MiXCR, one entry per CDR3 protein. The sample carries some 920,000 distinct CDR3 sequences, approximately 31% recorded once. Germline assignment: CDR1 SGHTA and CDR2 FQGNSA. V shed 1 base and J 1 base; nucleotides not matched to a gene: 7. This CDR3 region has 19 residues. At least ten counts were recorded for this clonotype. Its specificity is not known. Sequencing was performed on cultured CD8+ T cells from PBMCs, taken from culture after CMV antigen stimulation. This sequence was found in a human donor in good health (CMV status not recorded). Some clones in this sample may be carry-over from other donors' samples. The chain recombines TRBV7-2 with TRBJ2-6, with 10 bases fitting TRBD1. CDR3 DNA sequence: TGTGCCAGCAGCTTAGTCCCGACAGGGGGCCGTTCTGGGGCCAACGTCCTGACTTTC. Amino acids: CASSLVPTGGRSGANVLTF.